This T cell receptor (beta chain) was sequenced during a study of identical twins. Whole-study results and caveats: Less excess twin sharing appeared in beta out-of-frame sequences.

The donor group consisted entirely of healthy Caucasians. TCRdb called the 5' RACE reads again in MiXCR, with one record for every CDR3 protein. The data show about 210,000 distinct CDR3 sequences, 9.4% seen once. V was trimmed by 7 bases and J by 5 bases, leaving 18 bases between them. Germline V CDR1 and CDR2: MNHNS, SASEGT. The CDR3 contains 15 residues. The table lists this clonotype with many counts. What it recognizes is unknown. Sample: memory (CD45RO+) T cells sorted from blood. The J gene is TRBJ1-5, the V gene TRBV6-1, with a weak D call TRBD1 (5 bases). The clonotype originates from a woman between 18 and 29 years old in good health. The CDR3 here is CASIASGALYQPQHF. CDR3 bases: TGTGCCAGCATCGCCTCCGGGGCTCTATATCAGCCCCAGCATTTT.